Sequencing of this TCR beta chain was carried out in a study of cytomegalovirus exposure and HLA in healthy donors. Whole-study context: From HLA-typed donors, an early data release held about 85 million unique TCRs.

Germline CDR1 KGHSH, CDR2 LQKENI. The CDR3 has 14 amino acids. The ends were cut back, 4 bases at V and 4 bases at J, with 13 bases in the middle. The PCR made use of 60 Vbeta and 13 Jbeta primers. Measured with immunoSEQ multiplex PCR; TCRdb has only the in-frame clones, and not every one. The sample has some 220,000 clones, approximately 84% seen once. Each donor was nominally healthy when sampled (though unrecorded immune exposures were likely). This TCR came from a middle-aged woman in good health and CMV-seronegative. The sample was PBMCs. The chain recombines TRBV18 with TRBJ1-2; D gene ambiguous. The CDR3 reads CASSLQQTTYGYTF. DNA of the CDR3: TGTGCCAGCTCACTTCAGCAGACTACCTATGGCTACACCTTC.